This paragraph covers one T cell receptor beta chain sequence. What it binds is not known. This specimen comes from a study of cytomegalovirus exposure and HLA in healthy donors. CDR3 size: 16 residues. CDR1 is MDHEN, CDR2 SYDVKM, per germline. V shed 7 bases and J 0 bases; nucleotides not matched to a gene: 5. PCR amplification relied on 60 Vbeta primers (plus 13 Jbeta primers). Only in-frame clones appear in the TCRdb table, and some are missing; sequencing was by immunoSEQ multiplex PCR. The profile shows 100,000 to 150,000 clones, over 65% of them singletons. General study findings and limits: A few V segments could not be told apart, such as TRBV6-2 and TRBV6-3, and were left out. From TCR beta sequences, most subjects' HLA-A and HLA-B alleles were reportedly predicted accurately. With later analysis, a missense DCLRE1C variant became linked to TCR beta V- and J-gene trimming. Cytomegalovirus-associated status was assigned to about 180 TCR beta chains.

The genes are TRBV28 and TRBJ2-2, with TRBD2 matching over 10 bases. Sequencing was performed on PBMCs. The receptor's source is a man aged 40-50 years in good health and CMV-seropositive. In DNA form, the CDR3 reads TGTGCCAGCACGGCTAGCGGGAGAGCGAACACCGGGGAGCTGTTTTTT. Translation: CASTASGRANTGELFF.